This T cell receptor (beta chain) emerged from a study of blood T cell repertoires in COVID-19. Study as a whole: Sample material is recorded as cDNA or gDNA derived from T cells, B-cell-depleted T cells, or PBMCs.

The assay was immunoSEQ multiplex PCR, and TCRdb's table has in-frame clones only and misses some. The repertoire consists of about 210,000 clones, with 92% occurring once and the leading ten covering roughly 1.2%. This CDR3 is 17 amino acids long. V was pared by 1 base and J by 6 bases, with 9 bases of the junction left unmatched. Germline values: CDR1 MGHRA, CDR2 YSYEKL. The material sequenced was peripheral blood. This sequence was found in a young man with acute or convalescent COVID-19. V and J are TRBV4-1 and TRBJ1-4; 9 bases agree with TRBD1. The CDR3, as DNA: TGCGCCAGCAGCCAAGTAGGGACAGGGAGCAATGATGAAAAACTGTTTTTT. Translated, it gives CASSQVGTGSNDEKLFF.